This T cell receptor beta chain stems from a study of a mutant IDH1 vaccine in newly diagnosed glioma (dated by TCRdb to about 2021). Regarding the study in general: In the chemotherapy-containing groups, vaccination started alongside temozolomide cycles, whereas in patients who had radiotherapy alone it started 4-6 weeks after radiotherapy. Peripheral blood was drawn at six visits: V03 (baseline), V05, V07, V10, V12 and V13. Prior to enrollment, standard therapy consisting of radiotherapy alone, temozolomide alone, or radiochemotherapy with temozolomide had been administered to patients, with the combination being received by most patients. Of the roughly 34 treated patients, about 62% were male and approximately 40% were female, and a mean age of approximately 40 years was recorded. For exploratory analyses, longitudinal TCRB deep sequencing was carried out in under 30 treated patients wherever samples were available. The week-35 safety follow-up took place at visit V12, and the week-47 end of study took place at visit V13. Overall study outcomes, separate from this receptor: Pseudoprogression seemed to be unrelated to changes in the top peripheral T cell clonotypes found by TCRB sequencing. Availability determined which PBMC samples were chosen for TCRB deep sequencing. According to the authors, sample limitations meant that analyses of patient blood samples could not be reproduced. Vaccine-induced immune responses across multiple MHC alleles were detected in 90% to 95% of patients.

The library was obtained by the immunoSEQ multiplex PCR assay. Rearranged TCR beta chain sequences were amplified with the hsTCRB Kit following the manufacturer's protocol. TCRB libraries were sequenced on an Illumina MiSeq. The source study handled its data this way. The proprietary platform of the kit vendor was used for demultiplexing, trimming and gene mapping. This immuneACCESS table, as held by TCRdb, lists in-frame sequences with V and J called but not all clones. Of the missing ones, under half trace to an unresolved V gene in checked studies; the others have no known cause. That table is the source of V, J and clone size, and D and trimming were worked out from the DNA. The sample table records 75,000 to 95,000 clones; roughly 89% of these occur just once. The ten largest clones represent over 0.7% of the sample. About this clone: There is no known antigen for this receptor. Base qualities were left out, and no much larger clone turns up one base away.

The germline V gene encodes CDR1 ENHRY and CDR2 SYGVKD. Spanning cysteine to phenylalanine, the CDR3 consists of 13 amino acids. Left in the record is the CDR3 DNA by itself, 39 bases read in frame from the first base. Trimming takes 6 bases off V and 4 bases off J; junction bases not matched to a gene: 1. Read against the paper, the sample's time point label means: week 47, end of study. A 20-mer mutant IDH1 peptide at 300 micrograms in Montanide made up each vaccine dose, which was injected subcutaneously together with topical imiquimod. Patients were given eight vaccinations, in weeks 1, 3, 5, 7, 11, 15, 19 and 23, which matched visits V03 through V10. The donors had newly diagnosed IDH1-mutant astrocytomas of WHO grade 3 or 4 that showed loss of nuclear ATRX. The samples were drawn from NOA16, a multicentre, single-arm, open-label phase I trial in Germany that tested a mutant IDH1 peptide vaccine in humans for the first time. Genomic DNA for TCRB sequencing was extracted from EDTA blood using the DNeasy Blood and Tissue Kit.

The chain is assembled from TRBV10-3 and TRBJ1-3, with 9 bases aligning to TRBD1. This TCR was sampled from a woman in her fifties or sixties with glioma. Sample: PBMCs, taken from a glioma patient whose treatment included an IDH1 peptide vaccine. The encoded CDR3 is CAIRTGGGNTIYF. The DNA sequence reads TGTGCCATCAGGACAGGGGGAGGAAACACCATATATTTT.